These 7 T cell receptor beta chains originate from one sample sequenced in a study of Graves' ophthalmopathy and Graves' hyperthyroidism. Amplifying from RNA transcripts, the study obtained TCR beta CDR3 regions. First-round RT-PCR relied on HTBI primers, and a second-round multiplex PCR came next. MiXCR was run by TCRdb on the multiplex PCR reads, yielding one entry per CDR3 protein. The sample comprises over a million distinct CDR3 sequences, approximately 35% of which are singletons, and approximately 12% rests with the top ten. The sequencing sample was made of peripheral blood or thyroid tissue (not recorded which). The receptors were sampled from an adult man with Graves' hyperthyroidism.

Concerning this clonotype itself: A single base separates this from a much larger clone, so it may be a read error. The rearrangement links TRBV4-3 to TRBJ1-3; D is ambiguous. This CDR3 has 14 amino acids. The germline V gene encodes CDR1 LGHNA and CDR2 YSLEER. The CDR3 bases are TGCGCCAGCGGCCACGAAACCTCTGGAAACACCATATATTTT. Amino acids: CASGHETSGNTIYF.

This clonotype has a handful of counts. V and J are TRBV30 and TRBJ1-2, with no clear D. The CDR3 covers 14 residues. V lost 3 bases to trimming and J lost 3 bases, with 14 bases between them. In germline, CDR1 is GTSNPN, CDR2 SVGIG (reference sequence). In DNA, the CDR3 is TGTGCCTGGAGCGGGAGGAGGAGACACTATGGCTACACCTTC. Amino acid sequence: CAWSGRRRHYGYTF.

For this clonotype: Given a much more abundant clone one base away, this may be a read error. The chain combines TRBV7-2 with TRBJ1-3; D is unresolved. Trimming shortened V by 5 bases and J by 0 bases, and 14 bases separated the two germline ends. Germline loops: CDR1 SGHTA, CDR2 FQGNSA. The CDR3 length is 16 residues. The CDR3 coding sequence is TGTGCCAGCAGCCCATCTTCGTGGCTCTCTGGAAACACCATATATTTT. This codes for CASSPSSWLSGNTIYF. The variable domain in full, with the rest retrieved from reference TRBV7-2 and TRBJ1-3, is GAGVSQSPSNKVTEKGKDVELRCDPISGHTALYWYRQSLGQGLEFLIYFQGNSAPDKSGLPSDRFSAERTGGSVSTLTIQRTQQEDSAVYLCASSPSSWLSGNTIYFGEGSWLTVV.

Many counts were recorded for this clonotype. The gene calls are TRBV29-1 and TRBJ1-2; D not certain. In germline, CDR1 is SQVTM, CDR2 ANQGSEA. The CDR3 consists of 12 residues. V was shortened by 5 bases and J by 3 bases, with 10 bases between the two germline ends. The CDR3 loop reads CSVRNIDYGYTF. CDR3 coding DNA: TGCAGCGTTCGGAACATAGACTATGGCTACACCTTC. Using reference TRBV29-1 and TRBJ1-2 for the parts outside the CDR3, the full variable domain is SAVISQKPSRDICQRGTSLTIQCQVDSQVTMMFWYRQQPGQSLTLIATANQGSEATYESGFVIDKFPISRPNLTFSTLTVSNMSPEDSSIYLCSVRNIDYGYTFGSGTRLTVV.

For this clonotype: A much larger clone lies a single base off, so this may be a read error. This is likely a read error, given that the CDR3 carries no conserved phenylalanine or tryptophan at its end. This rearrangement joins TRBV2 to TRBJ1-2, with 12 bases lining up with TRBD1. There are 17 residues in the CDR3. Germline V CDR1 and CDR2: SNHLY, FYNNEI. Losses at the gene ends were 8 bases for V and 3 bases for J; bases not matched to a gene: 13. As DNA, the CDR3 is TGTGCCAGCCTTAACGCGGGGACAGGGGGCGCCGACTATGGCTACACCCTC. Amino acids: CASLNAGTGGADYGYTL.

V gene TRBV15 combines with J gene TRBJ2-5; 7 bases are shared with TRBD1. The CDR3 runs 15 residues. V was pared by 1 base and J by 6 bases, with 8 bases of the junction left unmatched. The V gene's germline CDR1 is LNHNV and CDR2 YYDKDF (reference sequence). The CDR3, as DNA: TGTGCCACCAGCAGAGGAGACAGGGAGTCGAAGACCCAGTACTTC. Amino acid sequence: CATSRGDRESKTQYF.

Many counts were recorded for this clonotype. This chain uses TRBV10-3 with TRBJ2-7; TRBD1 agrees at 7 bases. Germline V gene sequence: CDR1 ENHRY, CDR2 SYGVKD. Losses at the gene ends were 5 bases for V and 4 bases for J; bases not matched to a gene: 14. This CDR3 comprises 16 residues. The CDR3 DNA follows: TGTGCCATCAGTCGTAAGGGACAGCGGAATCTTTACGAGCAGTACTTC. It translates to CAISRKGQRNLYEQYF.